The next 3 T cell receptor beta chains were all read from a single sample in a study of blood T cell repertoires in COVID-19. Libraries were prepared by immunoSEQ multiplex PCR; TCRdb keeps only in-frame clonotypes and omits some of them. The sample contains approximately 170,000 clones, roughly nine tenths of which appear only once. The sample consisted of peripheral blood. The source of these receptors is a woman between 65 and 79 years old with acute or convalescent COVID-19.

This sequence joins TRBV5-1 and TRBJ2-5; TRBD1 aligns across 7 bases. The CDR3 is 14 residues long. V was pared by 3 bases and J by 4 bases, with 6 bases of the junction left unmatched. Germline lookup yields CDR1 SGHRS and CDR2 YFSETQ. The CDR3 sequence: CASSSGTARETQYF. The CDR3 DNA follows: TGCGCCAGCAGCTCCGGGACAGCCCGAGAGACCCAGTACTTC.

The chain employs TRBV4-3 and TRBJ1-6; D might be TRBD1 (5 bases). Looked up from germline, CDR1 is LGHNA and CDR2 is YSLEER. V gave up 1 base and J gave up 8 bases, with 12 bases separating them. The CDR3 runs to 15 residues. This CDR3 is CASSQAPWGDSPLHF. For the CDR3, the DNA is TGCGCCAGCAGCCAAGCCCCCTGGGGGGATTCACCCCTCCACTTT.

The chain links TRBV19 to TRBJ2-1; possibly TRBD2 for D (6 bases). This CDR3 region has 16 residues. Trimming shortened V by 1 base and J by 2 bases, and 12 bases separated the two germline ends. CDR1 LNHDA and CDR2 SQIVND come from the germline V gene (reference sequence). In nucleotides, the CDR3 is TGTGCCAGTAGTATAGGCTCGGGAGCGGCCTACAATGAGCAGTTCTTC. Translation: CASSIGSGAAYNEQFF. Drawing the rest from reference TRBV19 and TRBJ2-1, the complete variable domain is DGGITQSPKYLFRKEGQNVTLSCEQNLNHDAMYWYRQDPGQGLRLIYYSQIVNDFQKGDIAEGYSVSREKKESFPLTVTSAQKNPTAFYLCASSIGSGAAYNEQFFGPGTRLTVL.